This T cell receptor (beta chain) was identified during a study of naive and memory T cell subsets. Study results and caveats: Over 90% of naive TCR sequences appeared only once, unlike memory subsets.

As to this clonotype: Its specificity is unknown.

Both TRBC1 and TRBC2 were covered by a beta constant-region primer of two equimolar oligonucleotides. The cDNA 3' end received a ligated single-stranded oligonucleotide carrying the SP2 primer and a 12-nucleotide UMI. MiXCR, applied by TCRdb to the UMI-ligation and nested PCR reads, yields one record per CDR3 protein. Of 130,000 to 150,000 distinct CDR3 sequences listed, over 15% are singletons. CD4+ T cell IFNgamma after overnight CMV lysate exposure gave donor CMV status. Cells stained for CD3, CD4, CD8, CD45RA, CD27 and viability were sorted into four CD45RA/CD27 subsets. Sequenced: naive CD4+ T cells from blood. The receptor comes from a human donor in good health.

This CDR3 reads CASSFYTASSTDTQYF. CDR3 nucleotides: TGTGCCAGCAGTTTTTATACAGCGAGCAGCACAGATACGCAGTATTTT. The V and J genes are TRBV27 and TRBJ2-3; D unclear. The CDR3 sequence is 16 residues long. Germline values: CDR1 MNHEY, CDR2 SMNVEV (reference sequence). Trimming pared 3 bases from V and 0 bases from J, leaving 13 bases between.